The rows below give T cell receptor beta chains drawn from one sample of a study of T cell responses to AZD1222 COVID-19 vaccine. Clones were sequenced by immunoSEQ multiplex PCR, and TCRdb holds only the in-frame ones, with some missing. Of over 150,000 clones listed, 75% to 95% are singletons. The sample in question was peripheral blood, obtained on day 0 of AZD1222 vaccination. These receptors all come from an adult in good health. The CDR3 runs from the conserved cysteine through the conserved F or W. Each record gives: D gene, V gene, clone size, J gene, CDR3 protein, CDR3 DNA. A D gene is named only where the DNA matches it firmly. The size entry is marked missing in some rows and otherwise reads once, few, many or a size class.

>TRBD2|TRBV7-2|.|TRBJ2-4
CASSLDSGKNIQYF
TGTGCCAGCAGCTTAGATAGCGGGAAAAACATTCAGTACTTC
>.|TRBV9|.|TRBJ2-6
CASRAERGGSGANVLTF
TGTGCCAGCAGAGCAGAACGGGGAGGCTCTGGGGCCAACGTCCTGACTTTC
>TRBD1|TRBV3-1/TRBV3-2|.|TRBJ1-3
CASSPTGIGNTIYF
TGTGCCAGCAGCCCGACAGGGATTGGAAACACCATATATTTT
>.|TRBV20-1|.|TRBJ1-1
CSASGGRGAEAFF
TGCAGTGCTAGTGGGGGAAGGGGTGCTGAAGCTTTCTTT
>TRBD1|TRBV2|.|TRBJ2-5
CASRKGAKETQYF
TGTGCCAGCAGGAAGGGGGCCAAGGAGACCCAGTACTTC
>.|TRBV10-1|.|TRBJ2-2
CASTTWGKQDTGELFF
TGCGCCAGCACCACTTGGGGAAAACAGGACACCGGGGAGCTGTTTTTT
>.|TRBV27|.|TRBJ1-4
CASSLSGTLNEKLFF
TGTGCCAGCAGTTTATCGGGGACGCTTAATGAAAAACTGTTTTTT
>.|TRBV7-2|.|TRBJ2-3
CANAFLGRSTDTQYF
TGTGCCAACGCCTTCTTGGGACGTAGCACAGATACGCAGTATTTT
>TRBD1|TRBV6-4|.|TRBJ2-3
CASSDSGGADTQYF
TGTGCCAGCAGTGACTCAGGGGGCGCAGATACGCAGTATTTT
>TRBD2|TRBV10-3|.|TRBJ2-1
CAIRPTSLRNEQFF
TGTGCCATCAGGCCGACTAGCCTGAGGAATGAGCAGTTCTTC
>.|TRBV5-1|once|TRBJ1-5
CASREGLDRNQPQHF
TGCGCCAGCAGAGAAGGCCTGGACAGAAATCAGCCCCAGCATTTT
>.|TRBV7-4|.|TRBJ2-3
CASSLEDRSTDTQYF
TGTGCCAGCAGCTTAGAAGACAGGAGCACAGATACGCAGTATTTT
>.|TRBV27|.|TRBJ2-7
CASSLSATGGGEQYF
TGTGCCAGCAGTTTATCAGCGACGGGCGGTGGGGAGCAGTACTTC
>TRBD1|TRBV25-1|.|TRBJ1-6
CASSELGTGTGHSPLHF
TGTGCCAGCAGTGAATTGGGGACCGGGACAGGGCATTCACCCCTCCACTTT
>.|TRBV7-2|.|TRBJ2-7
CASSLGRFHVYEQYF
TGTGCCAGCAGCTTAGGAAGATTTCACGTGTACGAGCAGTACTTC
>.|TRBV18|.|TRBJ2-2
CASSPGRANTGELFF
TGTGCCAGCTCACCAGGACGGGCGAACACCGGGGAGCTGTTTTTT
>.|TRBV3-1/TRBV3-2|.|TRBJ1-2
CASSQGGAYGYTF
TGTGCCAGCAGCCAAGGGGGGGCCTATGGCTACACCTTC
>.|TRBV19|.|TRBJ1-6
CASSLGAGATLHF
TGTGCCAGTAGTCTCGGGGCCGGGGCAACCCTCCACTTT
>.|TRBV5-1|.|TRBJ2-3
CASSDPGGGADTQYF
TGCGCCAGCAGCGACCCCGGAGGGGGCGCAGATACGCAGTATTTT
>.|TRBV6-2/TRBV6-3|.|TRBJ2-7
CASSGHRVLYF
TGTGCCAGCAGTGGACACAGGGTGTTGTACTTC
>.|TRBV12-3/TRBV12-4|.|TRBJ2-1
CASSLRGGAEQFF
TGTGCCAGCAGTTTACGGGGTGGGGCTGAGCAGTTCTTC
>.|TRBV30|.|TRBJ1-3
CAWSGIQGSGNTIYF
TGTGCCTGGAGTGGGATACAGGGATCCGGAAACACCATATATTTT
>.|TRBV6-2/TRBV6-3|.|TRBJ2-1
CASSPPGLRSSDEQFF
TGTGCCAGCAGTCCGCCGGGACTCCGGTCGAGTGATGAGCAGTTCTTC
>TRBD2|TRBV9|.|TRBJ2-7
CASSDGTSGGLQQYF
TGTGCCAGCAGCGACGGGACTAGCGGGGGACTCCAGCAGTACTTC
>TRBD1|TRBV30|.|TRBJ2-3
CAWGGTGVPMDTQYF
TGTGCCTGGGGCGGAACAGGGGTTCCCATGGATACGCAGTATTTT
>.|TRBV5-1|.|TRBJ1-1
CASSLDGGNTEAFF
TGCGCCAGCAGCTTGGACGGGGGGAACACTGAAGCTTTCTTT
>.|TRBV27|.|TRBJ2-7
CASSHLGGTAYEQYF
TGTGCCAGCAGCCACCTTGGGGGGACAGCCTACGAGCAGTACTTC
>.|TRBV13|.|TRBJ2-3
CASSSPGDTDTQYF
TGTGCCAGCAGCTCCCCCGGAGACACAGATACGCAGTATTTT
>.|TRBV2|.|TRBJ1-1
CASSEALLQAEDAFF
TGTGCCAGCAGTGAAGCGCTTTTGCAGGCCGAGGACGCTTTCTTT
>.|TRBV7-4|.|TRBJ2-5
CASSLALIGETQYF
TGTGCCAGCAGCTTAGCCCTAATAGGAGAGACCCAGTACTTC
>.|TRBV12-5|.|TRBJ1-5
CASGLGHLQPQHF
TGTGCTAGTGGTTTGGGACATCTTCAGCCCCAGCATTTT
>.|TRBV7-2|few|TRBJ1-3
CASSSGTRAGNTIYF
TGTGCCAGCAGCTCCGGGACTCGGGCTGGAAACACCATATATTTT
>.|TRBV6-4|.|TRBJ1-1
CASSAKGGTEAFF
TGTGCCAGCAGTGCGAAAGGGGGCACTGAAGCTTTCTTT